This passage covers 23 T cell receptor beta chains from one sample sequenced in a study of cytomegalovirus exposure and HLA in healthy donors. The PCR used 60 Vbeta and 13 Jbeta primers. Some clones are missing from TCRdb's copy, which holds only in-frame ones; the method was immunoSEQ multiplex PCR. The data hold fewer than 200,000 clones, with roughly 80% observed a single time. What was sequenced was PBMCs. These receptors all stem from a male donor in good health and CMV-seronegative.

The table lists this clone with a count of one. V usage is TRBV7-6 and J usage is TRBJ1-1; 10 nucleotides agree with TRBD1. The J segment lost 6 bases and the V segment lost 5 bases, leaving 6 bases of the junction unmatched. CDR1 and CDR2 from the germline V gene are SGHVS and FNYEAQ. This CDR3 is built from 14 residues. The CDR3 nucleotides read TGTGCCAGCAGCCCGGGACAGGGGTTGGCTGAAGCTTTCTTT. As protein: CASSPGQGLAEAFF. Full variable domain (rest looked up from reference TRBV7-6 and TRBJ1-1): GAGVSQSPRYKVTKRGQDVALRCDPISGHVSLYWYRQALGQGPEFLTYFNYEAQQDKSGLPNDRFSAERPEGSISTLTIQRTEQRDSAMYRCASSPGQGLAEAFFGQGTRLTVV.

This clone turned up a few times. The CDR3 DNA is TGTGCCAGCAGTGACTCGAGGGCTACTACCCACTCCTACGAGCAGTACTTC. Protein sequence: CASSDSRATTHSYEQYF. The rearrangement links TRBV25-1 to TRBJ2-7; TRBD2 is a possible D gene (5 bases). Deletions cut 3 bases from V and 0 bases from J, with 18 bases between. CDR1 MGHDK and CDR2 SYGVNS come from the germline V gene. The CDR3 is 17 residues long.

The J gene is TRBJ1-1, the V gene TRBV5-1, with 10 bases identical to TRBD1. Per germline, CDR1 SGHRS and CDR2 YFSETQ. Germline trimming cut 3 bases from V and 7 bases from J; bases unmatched to any gene: 6. The CDR3 has 14 residues. CDR3 amino acids: CASSSGRDRGEAFF. The CDR3 DNA sequence: TGCGCCAGCAGCTCTGGCCGGGACAGGGGTGAAGCTTTCTTT.

This clone appeared a single time. This sequence joins TRBV4-3 and TRBJ1-2; the D is unclear. The CDR3 has 13 residues. Germline V gene data show CDR1 as LGHNA and CDR2 as YSLEER. V lost 0 bases to trimming and J lost 4 bases, with 6 bases between them. CDR3 amino acids: CASSQDRRYGYTF. The CDR3 DNA is TGCGCCAGCAGCCAAGACAGGCGCTATGGCTACACCTTC.

The chain joins TRBV11-2 to TRBJ2-2; 10 bases align to TRBD2. J was trimmed by 0 bases and V by 3 bases; bases with no gene match: 10. The CDR3 covers 19 residues. The germline V gene encodes CDR1 SGHAT and CDR2 FQNNGV. The CDR3 DNA reads as TGTGCCAGCAGCTTTAGCAGTCTAGCGGGGGCCTCGAACACCGGGGAGCTGTTTTTT. It encodes CASSFSSLAGASNTGELFF.

This clone was picked up a small number of times. Written as DNA, the CDR3 is TGTGCCAGCAGCGTAGTAGGGGAGGGCCTAGCGGGGTCGTTCCCGAACACCGGGGAGCTGTTTTTT. It codes for CASSVVGEGLAGSFPNTGELFF. The chain uses TRBV9 and TRBJ2-2, with 9 bases lining up with TRBD2. This CDR3 comprises 22 residues. Germline assignment: CDR1 SGDLS and CDR2 YYNGEE. V shed 0 bases, J shed 0 bases, and the junction held 18 bases outside the gene matches.

The chain is built from TRBV11-2 and TRBJ2-7; 10 positions agree with TRBD1. The CDR3 consists of 14 residues. Germline V lookup: CDR1 SGHAT, CDR2 FQNNGV. V lost 8 bases, J lost 6 bases, and 10 bases stayed unmatched. CDR3 residues: CASRRQGASSEQYF. CDR3 nucleotides: TGTGCCAGCCGACGACAGGGGGCTTCCAGCGAGCAGTACTTC.

The chain uses TRBV7-9 and TRBJ1-1, with D uncertain. V was shortened by 1 base and J by 0 bases, with 15 bases between the two germline ends. Germline assignment: CDR1 SEHNR and CDR2 FQNEAQ (reference sequence). This CDR3 has 17 residues. The CDR3 nucleotides read TGTGCCAGCAGCTTAGAGGCTGCCGGAGGGATGAACACTGAAGCTTTCTTT. Amino acids: CASSLEAAGGMNTEAFF.

The chain uses TRBV5-4 and TRBJ2-5; 7 bases are shared with TRBD1. There are 14 residues in the CDR3. The V and J ends lost 7 bases and 1 base, in that order; junction bases with no gene match: 7. CDR1 and CDR2 (germline): SGHNT, YYREEE (reference sequence). The chain's CDR3 is CASGVQGFQETQYF. In nucleotides, the CDR3 is TGTGCCAGCGGCGTACAGGGGTTCCAAGAGACCCAGTACTTC. Combining the CDR3 with reference TRBV5-4 and TRBJ2-5 gives the whole variable domain ETGVTQSPTHLIKTRGQQVTLRCSSQSGHNTVSWYQQALGQGPQFIFQYYREEENGRGNFPPRFSGLQFPNYSSELNVNALELDDSALYLCASGVQGFQETQYFGPGTRLLVL.

This chain links TRBV6-6 with TRBJ2-1, with 8 bases fitting TRBD1. V dropped 2 bases and J dropped 8; count of bases not matched to a gene: 8. The CDR3 sequence is 15 residues long. Germline loops: CDR1 MNHNY, CDR2 SVGAGI (reference sequence). CDR3 nucleotides: TGTGCCAGCAGTTACCGAGGACAGGGTACCGATGAGCAGTTCTTC. It specifies CASSYRGQGTDEQFF.

For this clone: Other DNA sequences in the sample encode the same CDR3. The gene calls are TRBV18 and TRBJ2-7; D not certain. V was trimmed by 6 bases and J by 5 bases, leaving 11 bases between them. This CDR3 spans 12 amino acids. CDR1 and CDR2 (germline): KGHSH, LQKENI. The CDR3: CASSPGGDEQYF. CDR3 nucleotides: TGTGCCAGCTCTCCAGGTGGAGACGAGCAGTACTTC.

The rearrangement uses TRBV11-3 and TRBJ2-2; D not resolved. The ends were cut back, 3 bases at V and 6 bases at J, with 8 bases in the middle. The CDR3 consists of 13 residues. CDR1 and CDR2 (germline): SGHNT, YENEEA. CDR3 amino acids: CASSFSAAGELFF. For the CDR3, the DNA is TGTGCCAGCAGCTTTTCTGCAGCCGGGGAGCTGTTTTTT.

This chain connects TRBV10-2 to TRBJ2-5, with D perhaps matching TRBD1 (6 bases). Germline lookup yields CDR1 WSHSY and CDR2 SAAADI. Trimming removed 3 bases from V and 5 bases from J, with 16 bases in between. The CDR3 totals 15 residues. CDR3 in DNA: TGCGCCAGCAGTGACTCTACAGGGATCGGGGAGACCCAGTACTTC. As protein: CASSDSTGIGETQYF.

The chain links TRBV5-1 to TRBJ2-5, with D perhaps matching TRBD1 (5 bases). V lost 1 base, J lost 4 bases, and 11 bases lay in between. This CDR3 comprises 14 residues. CDR1 and CDR2 (germline): SGHRS, YFSETQ. The CDR3 region is CASSLLRVAETQYF. DNA of the CDR3: TGCGCCAGCAGCTTGCTCAGGGTAGCAGAGACCCAGTACTTC. Using reference TRBV5-1 and TRBJ2-5 for the parts outside the CDR3, the full variable domain is KAGVTQTPRYLIKTRGQQVTLSCSPISGHRSVSWYQQTPGQGLQFLFEYFSETQRNKGNFPGRFSGRQFSNSRSEMNVSTLELGDSALYLCASSLLRVAETQYFGPGTRLLVL.

This sequence joins TRBV2 and TRBJ1-1, with TRBD1 matching over 8 bases. J was trimmed by 7 bases and V by 7 bases; bases with no gene match: 11. The CDR3 consists of 14 residues. Per germline, CDR1 SNHLY and CDR2 FYNNEI. The CDR3 is CASKGATGGSEAFF. CDR3 DNA sequence: TGTGCCAGCAAAGGGGCCACAGGGGGTAGTGAAGCTTTCTTT.

The chain carries TRBV4-1 and TRBJ2-7; 7 bases are shared with TRBD1. The CDR3 contains 14 residues. V trimming: 3 bases; J trimming: 3 bases; junction bases outside the gene matches: 5. Germline V gene lookup returns CDR1 MGHRA and CDR2 YSYEKL. The CDR3 region has the DNA TGCGCCAGCAGCCAGGTGGGACAGAGCTACGAGCAGTACTTC. Translated: CASSQVGQSYEQYF.

This clone has a handful of counts. The J gene is TRBJ2-1, the V gene TRBV5-8, with 8 bases that match TRBD1. The V segment lost 8 bases and the J segment 2 bases; nucleotides outside the gene matches: 9. The CDR3 spans 15 residues. The germline gives CDR1 SGHTS, CDR2 YDEGEE. CDR3 amino acids: CASRRQGITYNEQFF. CDR3 coding DNA: TGTGCCAGTCGGCGACAGGGGATTACCTACAATGAGCAGTTCTTC.

The J gene is TRBJ2-2, the V gene TRBV5-8, with TRBD1 matching 9 bases. CDR1 SGHTS and CDR2 YDEGEE come from the germline V gene. After removal of 4 bases from V and 5 bases from J, the junction contained 6 bases not matched to a gene. The CDR3 has 15 amino acids. Written as DNA, the CDR3 is TGTGCCAGCAGCGTGGGACAGGGATTTACCGGGGAGCTGTTTTTT. Residues: CASSVGQGFTGELFF.

This chain connects TRBV6-5 to TRBJ2-7; 7 bases fit TRBD1. This CDR3 region has 15 residues. V shed 6 bases and J 4 bases; nucleotides not matched to a gene: 12. Germline lookup yields CDR1 MNHEY and CDR2 SVGAGI. As DNA, the CDR3 is TGTGCCAGCAGCCTTACCGGGACAGAAATTTACGAGCAGTACTTC. As protein: CASSLTGTEIYEQYF.

This chain connects TRBV5-1 to TRBJ2-5; D possibly corresponds to TRBD2 (6 bases). V lost 4 bases, J lost 3 bases, and 10 bases lay in between. The germline CDR1 and CDR2 sequences are SGHRS and YFSETQ. This CDR3 region has 13 residues. The CDR3 DNA reads as TGCGCCAGCAGCCAACCGGGAGAAGAGACCCAGTACTTC. It yields the protein CASSQPGEETQYF.

The gene calls are TRBV4-1 and TRBJ2-6; 8 bases are a match to TRBD1. Germline lookup yields CDR1 MGHRA and CDR2 YSYEKL. This CDR3 spans 16 amino acids. J lost 4 bases, V lost 5 bases, and 7 bases had no gene match. The CDR3 coding sequence is TGCGCCAGCAGCGTGGACAGGGCGGCCGGGGCCAACGTCCTGACTTTC. This gives the protein CASSVDRAAGANVLTF.

The rearrangement links TRBV5-4 to TRBJ2-7; 10 nucleotides align to TRBD2. CDR1 and CDR2 (germline): SGHNT, YYREEE (reference sequence). V was pared by 1 base and J by 4 bases, with 11 bases of the junction left unmatched. This CDR3 has 17 residues. CDR3: CASSLIAGGPGTYEQYF. CDR3 sequence (DNA): TGTGCCAGCAGCTTGATAGCGGGGGGCCCCGGCACTTACGAGCAGTACTTC.

This clone was counted a few times. The rearrangement links TRBV7-2 to TRBJ1-1; 10 nucleotides align to TRBD1. This CDR3 comprises 16 residues. Looked up from germline, CDR1 is SGHTA and CDR2 is FQGNSA. V shed 5 bases and J 6 bases; nucleotides not matched to a gene: 12. The CDR3 reads CASSPKERTGGAEAFF. The CDR3 coding sequence is TGTGCCAGCAGCCCTAAAGAGAGGACAGGGGGTGCTGAAGCTTTCTTT.